Listed below are T cell receptor beta chains from one sample, sequenced in a study of T cells in Graves' hyperthyroidism and ophthalmopathy. Each CDR3 protein gets one entry after TCRdb re-called the multiplex PCR reads with MiXCR. Of approximately 98,000 distinct CDR3 sequences in the sample, around 37% were seen once. The sample was peripheral blood or thyroid tissue (not recorded which). The origin of the receptors is a woman aged 25-40 years with Graves' hyperthyroidism. The CDR3 runs from the conserved cysteine through the conserved F or W. The D gene is left open where the match is weak. Rows give clone size only sometimes, using once, few, many, or a class for an expanded clone.

length: 17
V: TRBV28
size: -
J: TRBJ1-5
D: -
DNA: TGTGCCAGCACCGGGGACACGCAACTTTATAGCAATCAGCCCCAGCATTTT
CDR3: CASTGDTQLYSNQPQHF

length: 16
V: TRBV15
size: many
J: TRBJ2-7
D: -
DNA: TGTGCCACCAGCAGAGATCTGGAGGCTAGCTCCTACGAGCAGTACTTC
CDR3: CATSRDLEASSYEQYF

length: 15
V: TRBV7-9
size: -
J: TRBJ2-7
D: TRBD2
DNA: TGTGCCAGCAGCTCTCTTTGGGGGGGAGGATCCGAGCAGTACTTC
CDR3: CASSSLWGGGSEQYF

length: 15
V: TRBV6-6
size: many
J: TRBJ1-2
D: TRBD1
DNA: TGTGCCAGCAGTTACCCGGTGACAGGGAACTATGGCTACACCTTC
CDR3: CASSYPVTGNYGYTF

length: 14
V: TRBV3-1
size: -
J: TRBJ2-7
D: TRBD2
DNA: TGTGCCAGCAGTTACCTAGCGGAAAGGAACGAGCAGTACTTC
CDR3: CASSYLAERNEQYF

length: 12
V: TRBV7-9
size: many
J: TRBJ1-6
D: -
DNA: TGTGCCAGCAGCTCTAACTTCATGGCCCTCCACTTT
CDR3: CASSSNFMALHF

length: 15
V: TRBV7-3
size: few
J: TRBJ2-7
D: TRBD2
DNA: TGTGCCAGCTCACCACCTAGCGGAGGCTCCTACGAGCAGTACTTC
CDR3: CASSPPSGGSYEQYF

length: 15
V: TRBV11-2
size: -
J: TRBJ1-1
D: -
DNA: TGTGCCATCAGCTTAGGGAACGCTCCAAACACTGAAGCTTTCTTT
CDR3: CAISLGNAPNTEAFF

length: 15
V: TRBV7-9
size: -
J: TRBJ1-2
D: TRBD1
DNA: TGTGCCAGCAGCCCGATAACAGGGGTCTCCTATGGCTACACCTTC
CDR3: CASSPITGVSYGYTF

length: 13
V: TRBV28
size: many
J: TRBJ2-5
D: TRBD2
DNA: TGTGCCAGCAGTTTAGGCGGGAGGTTAATCCAGTACTTC
CDR3: CASSLGGRLIQYF

length: 15
V: TRBV3-1
size: many
J: TRBJ1-2
D: TRBD1
DNA: TGTGCCAGCAGCCGTATACAGGGGGCCCGGTATGGCTACACCTTC
CDR3: CASSRIQGARYGYTF

length: 13
V: TRBV5-1
size: many
J: TRBJ2-2
D: -
DNA: TGCGCCAGCACCTGGATAGGGCTGGGGGAGCTGTTTTTT
CDR3: CASTWIGLGELFF

length: 15
V: TRBV12-3/TRBV12-4
size: many
J: TRBJ1-2
D: -
DNA: TGTGCCAGCAGCCCTCACGGGACCCCGGGATATGGCTACACCTTC
CDR3: CASSPHGTPGYGYTF

length: 14
V: TRBV7-3
size: once
J: TRBJ2-5
D: TRBD1
DNA: TGTGCCAGCAGCTGGGACAGGTCCGGGGAGACCCAGTACTTC
CDR3: CASSWDRSGETQYF

length: 17
V: TRBV5-1
size: few
J: TRBJ2-3
D: TRBD2
DNA: TGCGCCAGCAGCTTGGATCTAGCGGGAGGTCTCACAGATACGCAGTATTTT
CDR3: CASSLDLAGGLTDTQYF

length: 14
V: TRBV20-1
size: many
J: TRBJ2-5
D: TRBD1
DNA: TGCAGTGCTGGGAAAGGACAGGACCAAGAGACCCAGTACTTC
CDR3: CSAGKGQDQETQYF

length: 14
V: TRBV29-1
size: many
J: TRBJ2-7
D: TRBD1
DNA: TGCAGCGTCCAAGACAGGGGGCACCACTACGAGCAGTACTTC
CDR3: CSVQDRGHHYEQYF